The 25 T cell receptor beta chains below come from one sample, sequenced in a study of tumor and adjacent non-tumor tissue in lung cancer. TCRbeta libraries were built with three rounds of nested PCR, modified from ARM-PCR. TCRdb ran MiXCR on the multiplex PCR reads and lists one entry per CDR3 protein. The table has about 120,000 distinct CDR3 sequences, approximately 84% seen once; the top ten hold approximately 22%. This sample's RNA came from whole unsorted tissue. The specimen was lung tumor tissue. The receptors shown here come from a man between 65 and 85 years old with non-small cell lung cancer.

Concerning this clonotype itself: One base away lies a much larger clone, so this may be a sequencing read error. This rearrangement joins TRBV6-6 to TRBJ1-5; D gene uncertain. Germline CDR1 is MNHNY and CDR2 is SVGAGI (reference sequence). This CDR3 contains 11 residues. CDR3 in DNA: TGTACCAGCAGTTACTCGGAAGAACAGCATTTT. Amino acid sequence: CTSSYSEEQHF.

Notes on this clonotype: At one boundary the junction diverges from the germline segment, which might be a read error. CDR3 protein: CACSQGPAGSGSDTQYF. DNA for the CDR3: TGTGCCTGCAGCCAAGGACCAGCGGGGTCTGGATCAGATACGCAGTATTTT. This chain joins TRBV11-3 and TRBJ2-3; TRBD2 matches at 7 bases. This CDR3 spans 17 amino acids. Germline V gene data show CDR1 as SGHNT and CDR2 as YENEEA.

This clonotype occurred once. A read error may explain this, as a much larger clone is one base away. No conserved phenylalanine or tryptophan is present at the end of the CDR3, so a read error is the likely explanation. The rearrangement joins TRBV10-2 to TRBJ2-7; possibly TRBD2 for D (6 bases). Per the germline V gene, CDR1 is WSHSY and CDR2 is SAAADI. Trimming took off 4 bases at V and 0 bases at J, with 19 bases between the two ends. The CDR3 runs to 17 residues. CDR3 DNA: TGCGCCAGCAGTGGGTCGATTTGGCGGGACCTCTCCTACGAGCAGTACCTC. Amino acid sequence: CASSGSIWRDLSYEQYL.

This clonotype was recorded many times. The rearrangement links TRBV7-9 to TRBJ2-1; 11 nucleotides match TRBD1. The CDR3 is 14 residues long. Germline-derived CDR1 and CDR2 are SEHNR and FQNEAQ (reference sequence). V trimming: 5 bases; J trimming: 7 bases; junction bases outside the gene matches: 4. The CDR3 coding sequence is TGTGCCAGCAGCCCCCGGGACAGGGGGAATGAGCAGTTCTTC. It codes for CASSPRDRGNEQFF.

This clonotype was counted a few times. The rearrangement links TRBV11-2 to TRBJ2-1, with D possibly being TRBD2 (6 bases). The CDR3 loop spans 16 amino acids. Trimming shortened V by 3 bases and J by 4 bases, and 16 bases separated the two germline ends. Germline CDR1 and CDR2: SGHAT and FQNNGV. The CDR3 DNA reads TGTGCCAGCAGCTTGGGGGGTAGGGACGAGTACAATGAGCAGTTCTTC. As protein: CASSLGGRDEYNEQFF.

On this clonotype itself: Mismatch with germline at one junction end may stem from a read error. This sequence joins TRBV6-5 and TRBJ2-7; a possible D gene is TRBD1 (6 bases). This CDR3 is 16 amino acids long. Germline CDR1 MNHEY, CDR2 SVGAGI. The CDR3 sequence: CASGQTGQLSSYEQYF. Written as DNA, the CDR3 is TGTGCCAGCGGACAAACCGGACAGTTAAGCTCCTACGAGCAGTATTTC.

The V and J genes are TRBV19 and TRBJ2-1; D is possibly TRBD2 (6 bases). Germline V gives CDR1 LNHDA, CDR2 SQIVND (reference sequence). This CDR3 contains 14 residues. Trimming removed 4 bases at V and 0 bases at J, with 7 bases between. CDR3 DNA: TGTGCCAGTAGTAGGGGGGACTCCTACAATGAGCAGTTCTTC. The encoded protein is CASSRGDSYNEQFF.

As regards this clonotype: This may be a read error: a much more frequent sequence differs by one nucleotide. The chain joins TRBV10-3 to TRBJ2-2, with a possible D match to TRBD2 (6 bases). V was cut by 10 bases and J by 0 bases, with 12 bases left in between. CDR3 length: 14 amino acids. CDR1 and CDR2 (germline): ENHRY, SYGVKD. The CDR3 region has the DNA TGTGCCAACGCGGGGCAATCGAACACCGGGGAGCTGTTTTTT. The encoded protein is CANAGQSNTGELFF.

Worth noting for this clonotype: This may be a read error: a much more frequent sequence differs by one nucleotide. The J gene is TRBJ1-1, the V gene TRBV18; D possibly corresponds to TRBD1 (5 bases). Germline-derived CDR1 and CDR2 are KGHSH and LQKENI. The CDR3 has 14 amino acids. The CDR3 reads CVTHPTAQNTEAFF. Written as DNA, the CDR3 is TGTGTCACCCACCCGACAGCGCAGAACACTGAAGCTTTCTTT.

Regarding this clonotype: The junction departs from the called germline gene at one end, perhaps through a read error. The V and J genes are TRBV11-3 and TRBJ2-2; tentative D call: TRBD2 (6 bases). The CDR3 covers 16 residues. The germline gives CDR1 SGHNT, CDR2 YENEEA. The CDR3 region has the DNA TGTGCCAGTAGCTTATTCGCGGACTACAACACCGGGAAGCTGTTTTTT. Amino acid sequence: CASSLFADYNTGKLFF.

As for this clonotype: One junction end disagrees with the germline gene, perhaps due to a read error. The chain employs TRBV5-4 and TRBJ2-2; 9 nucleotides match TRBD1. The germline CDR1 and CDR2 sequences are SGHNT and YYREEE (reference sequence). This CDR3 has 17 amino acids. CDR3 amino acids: CDSSLRPGTGIPGELFF. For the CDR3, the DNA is TGTGACAGCAGCTTACGGCCAGGGACAGGGATCCCCGGGGAACTGTTTTTT.

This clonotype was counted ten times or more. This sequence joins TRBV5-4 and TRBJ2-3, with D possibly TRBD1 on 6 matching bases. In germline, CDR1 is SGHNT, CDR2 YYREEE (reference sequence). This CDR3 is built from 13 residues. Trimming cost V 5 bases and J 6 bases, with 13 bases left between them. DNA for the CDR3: TGTGCCAGCAGTCGGGACAATCCGGATACGCAGTATTTT. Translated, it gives CASSRDNPDTQYF.

DNA for the CDR3: TGCAGCGTTGAACCCGCAGGGGGCGTGTATGGCTACACCTTC. As protein: CSVEPAGGVYGYTF. The chain has TRBV29-1 and TRBJ1-2; TRBD1 aligns across 8 bases. J lost 5 bases, V lost 2 bases, and 7 bases had no gene match. Germline loops: CDR1 SQVTM, CDR2 ANQGSEA. The CDR3 is 14 residues long.

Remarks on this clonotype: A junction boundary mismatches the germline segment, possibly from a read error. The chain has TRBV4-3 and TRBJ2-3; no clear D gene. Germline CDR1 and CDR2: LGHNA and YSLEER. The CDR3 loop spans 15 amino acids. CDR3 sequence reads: CASSQNSQSTDAQYF. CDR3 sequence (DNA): TGCGCCAGCAGCCAGAACAGCCAAAGCACAGATGCGCAGTATTTT.

Here the CDR3 reads CNLLPYVTGADTDTQYF. DNA for the CDR3: TGCAACTTACTTCCATATGTGACAGGGGCGGACACAGATACGCAGTATTTT. The chain carries TRBV29-1 and TRBJ2-3, with TRBD1 matching over 8 bases. Germline V lookup: CDR1 SQVTM, CDR2 ANQGSEA. The CDR3 sequence is 17 residues long.

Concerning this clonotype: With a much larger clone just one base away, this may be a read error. The CDR3 sequence is CAGSLRTGESYEQYF. In DNA form, the CDR3 reads TGTGCCGGCAGCCTCCGGACAGGGGAATCGTACGAGCAGTACTTC. The V call is TRBV21-1, the J call TRBJ2-7; TRBD1 is taken as the D call from the table, unchecked against the DNA. TRBV21-1 is labeled a pseudogene. This CDR3 has 15 amino acids.

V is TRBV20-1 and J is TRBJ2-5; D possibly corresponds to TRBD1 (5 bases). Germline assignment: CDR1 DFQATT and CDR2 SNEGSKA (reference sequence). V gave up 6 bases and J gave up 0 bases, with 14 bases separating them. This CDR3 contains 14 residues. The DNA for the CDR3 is TGCAGTGCAACAGGTCGGATGTACCAAGAGACCCAGTACTTC. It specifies CSATGRMYQETQYF.

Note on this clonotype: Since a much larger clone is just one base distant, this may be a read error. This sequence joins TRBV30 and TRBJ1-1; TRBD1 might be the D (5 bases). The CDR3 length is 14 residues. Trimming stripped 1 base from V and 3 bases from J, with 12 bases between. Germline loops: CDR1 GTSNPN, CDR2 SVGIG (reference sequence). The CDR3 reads CAWSGGTEDTEAFF. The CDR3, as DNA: TGTGCCTGGAGTGGAGGGACGGAGGACACTGAAGCTTTCTTT.

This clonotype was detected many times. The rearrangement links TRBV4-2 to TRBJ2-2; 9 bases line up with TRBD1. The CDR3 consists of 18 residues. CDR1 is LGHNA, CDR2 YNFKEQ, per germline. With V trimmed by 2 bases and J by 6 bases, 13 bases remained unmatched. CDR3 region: CASSQKNLHRGRSGELFF. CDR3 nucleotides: TGTGCCAGCAGCCAAAAAAACTTACACAGGGGGCGCTCCGGGGAGCTGTTTTTT.

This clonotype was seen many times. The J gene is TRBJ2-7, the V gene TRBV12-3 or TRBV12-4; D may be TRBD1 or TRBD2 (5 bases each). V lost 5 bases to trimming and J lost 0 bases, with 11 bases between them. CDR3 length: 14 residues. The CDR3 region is CASSPGRNSYEQYF. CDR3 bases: TGTGCCAGCAGTCCGGGACGGAACTCCTACGAGCAGTACTTC.

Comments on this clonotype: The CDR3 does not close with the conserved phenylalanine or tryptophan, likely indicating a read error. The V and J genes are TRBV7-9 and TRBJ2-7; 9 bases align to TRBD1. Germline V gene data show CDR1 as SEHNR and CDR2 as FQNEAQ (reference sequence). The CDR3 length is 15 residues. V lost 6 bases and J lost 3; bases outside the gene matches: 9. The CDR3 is CASSSNRDRVYEQYI. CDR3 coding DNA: TGTGCCAGCAGTTCCAACCGGGACAGGGTCTACGAGCAGTACATC.

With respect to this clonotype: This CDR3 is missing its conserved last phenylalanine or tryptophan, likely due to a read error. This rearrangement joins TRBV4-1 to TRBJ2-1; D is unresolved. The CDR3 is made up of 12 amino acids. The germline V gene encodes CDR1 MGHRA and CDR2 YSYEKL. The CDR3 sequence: CASSQMGNEQFL. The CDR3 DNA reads TGTGCCAGCAGCCAAATGGGTAATGAGCAGTTCCTC.

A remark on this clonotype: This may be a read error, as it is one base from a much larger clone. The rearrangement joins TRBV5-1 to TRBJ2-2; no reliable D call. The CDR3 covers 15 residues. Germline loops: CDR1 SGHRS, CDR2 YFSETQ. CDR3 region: CGSSLMALGTGELFF. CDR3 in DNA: TGCGGCAGCAGCTTGATGGCTCTCGGTACCGGGGAGCTGTTTTTT.

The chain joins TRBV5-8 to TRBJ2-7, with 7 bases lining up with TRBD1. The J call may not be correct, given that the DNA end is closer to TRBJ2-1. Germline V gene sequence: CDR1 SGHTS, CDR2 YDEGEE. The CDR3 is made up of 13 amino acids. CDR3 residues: CASSTFDRDKQFF. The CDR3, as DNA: TGTGCCAGCAGCACCTTTGACAGGGACAAGCAGTTCTTC.

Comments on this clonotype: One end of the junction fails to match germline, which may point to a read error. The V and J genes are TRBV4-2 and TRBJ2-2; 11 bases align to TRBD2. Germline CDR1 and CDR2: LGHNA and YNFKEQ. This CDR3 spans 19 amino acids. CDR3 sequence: CASSHAPTSGGLTTGELSF. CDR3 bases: TGTGCCAGCAGCCATGCTCCTACTAGCGGGGGCCTTACCACCGGGGAGTTGTCTTTT.